The rows below give T cell receptor beta chains drawn from one sample of a study of blood T cell repertoires in COVID-19. The assay was immunoSEQ multiplex PCR, and TCRdb's table has in-frame clones only and misses some. The sample includes 95,000 to 100,000 clones, approximately 87% of them seen just once. Source material: peripheral blood. The receptors shown here come from a woman aged 25 to 39 with acute or convalescent COVID-19. The CDR3 runs from the conserved cysteine through the conserved F or W. Each record gives: V gene, clone size, D gene, J gene, CDR3 DNA, CDR3 protein. D genes are given only for firm matches. Clone size is shown for a subset of rows, as once, few, many or a class of expanded clone.

TRBV5-5,.,.,TRBJ1-1,TGTGCCAGCAGCTCACGGGCCCCAGGGACTGAAGCTTTCTTT,CASSSRAPGTEAFF
TRBV2,.,TRBD1,TRBJ2-2,TGTGCCAGCAGTGAGTCCGGGACAGTGGACACCGGGGAGCTGTTTTTT,CASSESGTVDTGELFF
TRBV7-3,.,TRBD2,TRBJ2-7,TGTGCCAGCAGCGCCTCTAGCGGGGGAATGTATGAGCAGTACTTC,CASSASSGGMYEQYF
TRBV12-3/TRBV12-4,.,.,TRBJ1-2,TGTGCCAGCAGGTCAACAGGGAACTATGGCTACACCTTC,CASRSTGNYGYTF
TRBV7-3,.,.,TRBJ2-1,TGTGCCAGCAGCCCAGGATTAATGGGCAATGAGCAGTTCTTC,CASSPGLMGNEQFF
TRBV9,once,TRBD1,TRBJ2-7,TGTGCCAGCAATGGACAGGGAGTTGGCGAGCAGTACTTC,CASNGQGVGEQYF
TRBV5-6,.,.,TRBJ2-1,TGTGCCAGCAGCTTGTCGGGAATTGGTGAGCAGTTCTTC,CASSLSGIGEQFF
TRBV3-1/TRBV3-2,.,.,TRBJ2-3,TGTGCCAGCAGCCAAGATGTGAGTAGCGTCGGCCAGTATTTT,CASSQDVSSVGQYF
TRBV27,.,.,TRBJ2-7,TGTGCCAGCAGTTTAGGCGGCGAGAGTATCGAGCAGTACTTC,CASSLGGESIEQYF
TRBV27,once,TRBD1,TRBJ2-2,TGTGCCAGCAGTGGGGGGACAGGGGGTTCCACCGGGGAGCTGTTTTTT,CASSGGTGGSTGELFF
TRBV7-8,.,.,TRBJ2-3,TGTGCCAGCAGCCGATTAGCCGGGGATACGCAGTATTTT,CASSRLAGDTQYF
TRBV5-8,.,.,TRBJ2-7,TGTGCCAGCAGCTTGGCGTGGGGGCCAGACCGCCCTTACGAGCAGTACTTC,CASSLAWGPDRPYEQYF
TRBV6-5,.,.,TRBJ1-2,TGTGCCAGCAGTCTCTCGACAGGCCATAGCTATGGCTACACCTTC,CASSLSTGHSYGYTF
TRBV12-3/TRBV12-4,.,.,TRBJ1-1,TGTGCCAGCAGTGGAGGGGCGAACACTGAAGCTTTCTTT,CASSGGANTEAFF
TRBV6-5,once,.,TRBJ2-7,TGTGCCAGCAGTTACTCAGATCACAGTTACTACGAGCAGTACTTC,CASSYSDHSYYEQYF
TRBV5-6,.,TRBD2,TRBJ2-2,TGTGCCAGCAGCCTGGGCGGGGGGGCCCCGGGCGGGGAGCTGTTTTTT,CASSLGGGAPGGELFF
TRBV6-1,.,.,TRBJ1-3,TGTGCCAGCAGTGAAGCGTTCGGCGGGGGAACTGGAAACACCATATATTTT,CASSEAFGGGTGNTIYF